This T cell receptor (beta chain) was captured by sequencing in a study of cytomegalovirus exposure and HLA in healthy donors. Study-wide results and caveats: For most TCR beta V segments, an earlier analysis put the productive rate at about 90% or about 30% of the time. In vitro assays verified that a few CMV-associated chains recognized CMV antigens specifically.

There are 14 residues in the CDR3. V lost 1 base and J lost 4, with 13 bases in between. CDR1 SQVTM and CDR2 ANQGSEA come from the germline V gene. PCR employed 60 Vbeta and 13 Jbeta primers. In the authors' methods: A follow-up analysis tallied about 88 million unique TCR beta chains, approximately 11 million shared. The data were produced by immunoSEQ multiplex PCR, yet TCRdb's version contains in-frame clones alone and is incomplete. The DNA gave D and trimming, while V, J and clone size come from that table. The clone table shows about 51,000 clones, with the ten largest holding approximately 2.1%. Worth noting for this clone: Antigen: not known.

The specimen sequenced was PBMCs. This receptor was taken from a female donor in good health and CMV-seronegative. This rearrangement joins TRBV29-1 to TRBJ2-5; no reliable D call. CDR3 DNA sequence: TGCAGCGTTGAAGGGCGGAGACCTGGAGAGACCCAGTACTTC. Amino acids: CSVEGRRPGETQYF.